What follows is one T cell receptor (beta chain) and its context. This could be a read error, since a much larger clone is one nucleotide away. The sample belongs to a study of tumor-infiltrating lymphocytes in primary liver carcinoma. Study background: Samples yielded about 3.65 to 8 million productive TCRbeta reads, similar across tissue types.

The study extracted blood RNA from unsorted whole blood and also extracted germline DNA. Sampling before surgery obtained around 3.6 milliliters of peripheral blood. The CDR3 runs to 13 residues. The V gene's germline CDR1 is MGHRA and CDR2 YSYEKL. V lost 4 bases and J 0 bases, leaving 6 bases between the germline ends. A primer matching the constant region was used to make TCR beta cDNA from 500 ng of total RNA. It was through three nested multiplex PCR rounds of slightly modified ARM-PCR that TCR beta libraries arose. The first two PCR rounds used TRBV1-TRBV30 primers with a Cbeta primer, approximately 9 cycles each. TCRdb reanalysed the multiplex PCR reads using MiXCR and keeps one entry per CDR3 protein. The data show about 180,000 distinct CDR3 sequences, 60% seen once.

The chain recombines TRBV4-1 with TRBJ1-1; D not certain. Sequencing was carried out using peripheral blood. This receptor was identified in a man aged 40-50 years with primary liver carcinoma and hepatitis B virus infection. The CDR3 is CASSPKMNTEAFF. In DNA form, the CDR3 reads TGCGCCAGCAGCCCAAAGATGAACACTGAAGCTTTCTTT.